This entry concerns a single T cell receptor beta chain. The target antigen is unknown. The source of the sample is a study of blood T cells in healthy people across ages. General observations from the study: No one knew whether donors had CMV, which possibly confounded expanded clonotype changes. While age rose, TCR beta diversity per million T cells dropped in a roughly linear way.

About 10 milliliters of peripheral blood were drawn from each donor. The CDR3 totals 14 residues. Between the trimmed V and J ends, which lost 6 bases and 6 bases, there was a span of 17 bases. Germline values: CDR1 MNHEY, CDR2 SVGAGI. Through a sample-barcoded 5' primer and a J-beta primer mix, a second PCR was run for roughly 6 to 12 cycles. Sequencing recovered at least 3 million CDR3-containing paired-end reads from each sample. TCRdb passed the 5' RACE reads through MiXCR, listing each CDR3 protein once. This table has 1.5 million to 2 million distinct CDR3 sequences, around half appearing once. The clonotype originates from a woman in her forties in good health. This chain links TRBV6-5 with TRBJ2-5; D is possibly TRBD1 or TRBD2 (6 bases each). The sequenced sample was blood. CDR3 region: CASRVSGAGKTQYF. The CDR3 DNA reads TGTGCCAGCAGAGTTTCGGGGGCCGGGAAGACCCAGTACTTC.